These 29 T cell receptor beta chains were sequenced from one sample in a study of T cell repertoires in cytomegalovirus infection. What these receptors recognize is not known. TCRdb analysed the reads with MiXCR anew, one entry per CDR3 protein. The data contain 680,000 or so distinct CDR3 sequences, about 30% of them singletons. The sequencing used cultured PBMCs, collected from culture after CMV antigen stimulation. Receptors were obtained from a human donor in good health (CMV status not recorded). Some clones in this sample may be carry-over from other donors' samples.

The J gene is TRBJ2-1, the V gene TRBV2, with D perhaps assigned TRBD1 or TRBD2 (7 bases each). The CDR3 sequence is 15 residues long. V shed 8 bases and J shed 6 bases, with 20 bases lying between them. Germline V lookup: CDR1 SNHLY, CDR2 FYNNEI. CDR3 nucleotides: TGTGCCAGCGGGGGGGAGGGGGCGCCCGGCAATGAGCAGTTCTTC. Amino acid sequence: CASGGEGAPGNEQFF.

This clonotype was detected only a few times. The V and J genes are TRBV7-9 and TRBJ2-7, with no clear D. Germline CDR1 reads SEHNR; CDR2 reads FQNEAQ (reference sequence). The CDR3 contains 15 residues. Trimming removed 3 bases from V and 4 bases from J, with 16 bases in between. The CDR3 DNA is TGTGCCAGCAGCTTTACCCAGGTTAGGTCGTACGAGCAGTACTTC. This translates into CASSFTQVRSYEQYF.

This clonotype was seen many times. This chain connects TRBV7-2 to TRBJ2-7; D is possibly TRBD2 (6 bases). V was trimmed by 5 bases and J by 0 bases, leaving 14 bases between them. This CDR3 spans 15 amino acids. Germline V gene data show CDR1 as SGHTA and CDR2 as FQGNSA. CDR3 coding DNA: TGTGCCAGCAGCCTGACTGGGGGAGGCTCCTACGAGCAGTACTTC. Translated: CASSLTGGGSYEQYF.

This clonotype was seen only a few times. The chain employs TRBV7-8 and TRBJ1-5; TRBD1 is a possible D gene (6 bases). Trimming took off 5 bases at V and 5 bases at J, with 19 bases between the two ends. Germline CDR1 is SGHVS and CDR2 is FQNEAQ. The CDR3 has 16 amino acids. CDR3 sequence reads: CASSPWVGGADQPQHF. CDR3 nucleotide sequence: TGTGCCAGCAGCCCTTGGGTAGGGGGGGCCGATCAGCCCCAGCATTTT.

Comment on this clonotype: At one end the junction does not follow the germline gene, possibly because of a read error. The V and J genes are TRBV12-3 or TRBV12-4 and TRBJ2-5, with D tentatively TRBD1 (6 bases). The CDR3 contains 14 residues. CDR3 amino acids: CTSTDTRGPGTQYF. The CDR3 DNA reads TGTACCAGCACCGACACCAGGGGTCCCGGGACCCAGTACTTC.

This sequence joins TRBV15 and TRBJ1-1, with D perhaps matching TRBD1 (5 bases). V lost 0 bases to trimming and J lost 5 bases, with 16 bases between them. Germline V CDR1 and CDR2: LNHNV, YYDKDF (reference sequence). The CDR3 covers 16 residues. The CDR3 bases are TGTGCCACCAGCAGAGATCGGGGGACGGAGGGTACTGAAGCTTTCTTT. This gives the protein CATSRDRGTEGTEAFF.

V and J are TRBV18 and TRBJ1-1, with D possibly TRBD1 on 5 matching bases. There are 17 residues in the CDR3. The germline V gene encodes CDR1 KGHSH and CDR2 LQKENI. Trimming pared 3 bases from V and 0 bases from J, leaving 17 bases between. The CDR3 here is CASSPPRGPRMNTEAFF. The CDR3, as DNA: TGTGCCAGCTCACCGCCGAGGGGACCGCGGATGAACACTGAAGCTTTCTTT.

The rearrangement links TRBV20-1 to TRBJ2-7; 8 nucleotides line up with TRBD1. CDR1 and CDR2 (germline): DFQATT, SNEGSKA (reference sequence). This CDR3 comprises 15 residues. The ends lost 3 bases at V and 0 bases at J; junction bases unmatched: 7. CDR3 DNA: TGCAGTGCTAGCAACGCCGGGACAGGCTCCTACGAGCAGTACTTC. Its protein is CSASNAGTGSYEQYF.

This clonotype was seen more than once but under ten times. This chain uses TRBV2 with TRBJ2-7; D uncertain. V was trimmed by 8 bases and J by 7 bases, leaving 9 bases between them. This CDR3 is 10 amino acids long. Germline V gene sequence: CDR1 SNHLY, CDR2 FYNNEI. CDR3 nucleotide sequence: TGTGCCAGCCGTTTGTATGAGCAGTACTTC. This translates into CASRLYEQYF.

The chain combines TRBV3-1 with TRBJ2-7, with D unclear. The CDR3 length is 14 residues. From germline, CDR1 is LGHDT and CDR2 YNNKEL (reference sequence). V was cut by 2 bases and J by 12 bases, with 20 bases left in between. CDR3 amino acids: CASSQRANGSPPYF. The CDR3 bases are TGTGCCAGCAGCCAACGGGCAAATGGCAGCCCACCGTACTTC.

This clonotype has more than one count but fewer than ten. The genes are TRBV19 and TRBJ2-1; 7 nucleotides match TRBD1. CDR3 length: 16 residues. Germline-derived CDR1 and CDR2 are LNHDA and SQIVND (reference sequence). V lost 5 bases, J lost 4 bases, and 11 bases stayed unmatched. The CDR3 DNA sequence: TGTGCCAGTAGTCCCCTACCTGGACAGGTATACAATGAGCAGTTCTTC. Residues: CASSPLPGQVYNEQFF.

There are many counts of this clonotype. This chain connects TRBV7-2 to TRBJ2-3, with 11 nucleotides matching TRBD1. The trim removed 5 bases at V and 5 bases at J, leaving 9 bases unmatched. The CDR3 covers 16 residues. Germline lookup yields CDR1 SGHTA and CDR2 FQGNSA. CDR3 region: CASSTTGTGGIDTQYF. The CDR3 DNA sequence: TGTGCCAGCAGCACCACCGGGACAGGGGGGATAGATACGCAGTATTTT.

V and J are TRBV12-5 and TRBJ2-7; D gene uncertain. V was trimmed by 4 bases and J by 7 bases, leaving 8 bases between them. The CDR3 spans 11 residues. Germline-derived CDR1 and CDR2 are LGHNT and FRNRAP. The CDR3 protein is CASGSLREQYF. The CDR3 coding sequence is TGTGCTAGTGGTTCCCTTAGGGAGCAGTACTTC.

The chain carries TRBV7-9 and TRBJ2-1; TRBD2 matches at 9 bases. CDR3 length equals 16 residues. Germline lookup yields CDR1 SEHNR and CDR2 FQNEAQ (reference sequence). Trimming removed 2 bases from V and 6 bases from J; junction bases left unmatched: 8. The CDR3 region is CASSLRREGRSNEQFF. Written as DNA, the CDR3 is TGTGCCAGCAGCTTAAGGCGGGAGGGCCGATCCAATGAGCAGTTCTTC.

This chain uses TRBV6-4 with TRBJ1-5; TRBD1 aligns across 8 bases. The CDR3 contains 18 residues. With V trimmed by 2 bases and J by 0 bases, 9 bases remained unmatched. The germline V gene encodes CDR1 MRHNA and CDR2 SNTAGT. The chain's CDR3 is CASSDGTGLQYSNQPQHF. In nucleotides, the CDR3 is TGTGCCAGCAGTGACGGGACAGGCCTCCAGTATAGCAATCAGCCCCAGCATTTT.

The table lists this clonotype with a count of one. The chain couples TRBV4-3 to TRBJ2-2; TRBD2 might be the D (6 bases). V gave up 0 bases and J gave up 6 bases, with 17 bases separating them. CDR3 size: 17 residues. The V gene's germline CDR1 is LGHNA and CDR2 YSLEER. The CDR3 DNA sequence: TGCGCCAGCAGCCAAGACCAACTAGGGGCGGGGTCCGGGGAGCTGTTTTTT. Translating it yields CASSQDQLGAGSGELFF.

This rearrangement joins TRBV28 to TRBJ1-2; no firm D call. Germline values: CDR1 MDHEN, CDR2 SYDVKM. The CDR3 has 15 amino acids. V was trimmed by 6 bases and J by 4 bases, leaving 18 bases between them. CDR3 sequence reads: CASRGRRPRGYGYTF. CDR3 bases: TGTGCCAGCAGGGGGAGACGACCGAGAGGCTATGGCTACACCTTC.

This clonotype was observed a few times. V gene TRBV7-8 combines with J gene TRBJ2-1, with 9 bases matching TRBD2. V was clipped by 4 bases and J by 3 bases; unmatched bases: 10. The CDR3 has 17 amino acids. CDR1 is SGHVS and CDR2 is FQNEAQ in the germline V gene. This CDR3 reads CASSSGRLAGFYNEQFF. CDR3 nucleotide sequence: TGTGCCAGCAGCTCCGGTCGGCTAGCGGGATTCTACAATGAGCAGTTCTTC.

The chain joins TRBV28 to TRBJ1-5; no definite D call. In germline, CDR1 is MDHEN, CDR2 SYDVKM. The CDR3 sequence is 15 residues long. V was shortened by 6 bases and J by 0 bases, with 12 bases between the two germline ends. In DNA, the CDR3 is TGTGCCAGCAGGACCCGGGAATATAGCAATCAGCCCCAGCATTTT. Translated, it gives CASRTREYSNQPQHF.

In its sample, this clonotype was seen many times. The V gene is TRBV7-8, the J gene TRBJ2-1, with a possible D match to TRBD2 (5 bases). The CDR3 is 17 residues long. CDR1 is SGHVS and CDR2 is FQNEAQ in the germline V gene. V lost 2 bases, J lost 6 bases, and 20 bases lay in between. The CDR3 spells CASSLRLPGYGSNEQFF. The CDR3, as DNA: TGTGCCAGCAGCTTACGACTACCGGGTTACGGCAGCAATGAGCAGTTCTTC. Supplemented by reference TRBV7-8 and TRBJ2-1, the full variable domain reads GAGVSQSPRYKVAKRGQDVALRCDPISGHVSLFWYQQALGQGPEFLTYFQNEAQLDKSGLPSDRFFAERPEGSVSTLKIQRTQQEDSAVYLCASSLRLPGYGSNEQFFGPGTRLTVL.

This clonotype showed up many times. J is TRBJ2-1 and V is TRBV27; D is possibly TRBD2 (5 bases). Germline lookup yields CDR1 MNHEY and CDR2 SMNVEV (reference sequence). V was cut by 7 bases and J by 4 bases, with 11 bases left in between. The CDR3 loop spans 13 amino acids. The CDR3 sequence: CASTQPGYNEQFF. CDR3 bases: TGTGCCAGCACCCAACCGGGGTACAATGAGCAGTTCTTC.

The CDR3 region is CASSSGGGNGYTF. As DNA, the CDR3 is TGTGCCAGCAGCTCAGGAGGGGGGAATGGCTACACCTTC. This chain links TRBV11-2 with TRBJ1-2; D might be TRBD1 (6 bases). Trimming stripped 4 bases from V and 6 bases from J, with 12 bases between. CDR1 SGHAT and CDR2 FQNNGV come from the germline V gene. The CDR3 is 13 residues long.

The V gene is TRBV19, the J gene TRBJ2-7, with D unresolved. This CDR3 has 13 residues. Germline CDR1 is LNHDA and CDR2 is SQIVND (reference sequence). V was cut by 4 bases and J by 0 bases, with 7 bases left in between. CDR3 DNA: TGTGCCAGTAGTAGAACCTTCTCCTACGAGCAGTACTTC. Residues: CASSRTFSYEQYF.

The sample holds many counts of this clonotype. The chain's CDR3 is CASSPDRDRGFPTYNEQFF. In nucleotides, the CDR3 is TGTGCCAGCAGCCCAGACCGGGACAGGGGGTTCCCCACCTACAATGAGCAGTTCTTC. The gene calls are TRBV7-9 and TRBJ2-1; the match to TRBD1 covers 11 bases. The CDR3 runs 19 residues. Germline loops: CDR1 SEHNR, CDR2 FQNEAQ (reference sequence). Trimming at V came to 5 bases and at J to 2 bases, leaving 14 bases not matched to a gene.

This clonotype was observed a handful of times. The chain has TRBV19 and TRBJ2-7; 8 bases align to TRBD2. The CDR3 loop spans 18 amino acids. Germline assignment: CDR1 LNHDA and CDR2 SQIVND (reference sequence). Trimming cost V 5 bases and J 0 bases; bases outside gene matches: 15. CDR3: CASSARTGGLASSYEQYF. The CDR3 DNA reads TGTGCCAGTAGTGCCCGGACGGGTGGACTAGCAAGCTCCTACGAGCAGTACTTC.

J is TRBJ1-2 and V is TRBV10-3; maybe TRBD1 (5 bases). CDR3 length: 15 residues. Deletions cut 11 bases from V and 0 bases from J, with 19 bases between. Looked up from germline, CDR1 is ENHRY and CDR2 is SYGVKD. The chain's CDR3 is CASAGASSPNYGYTF. CDR3 DNA: TGTGCCTCCGCCGGGGCCAGTAGTCCTAACTATGGCTACACCTTC.

The chain uses TRBV5-1 and TRBJ1-4; no clear D gene. V shed 1 base and J shed 8 bases, with 12 bases lying between them. The V gene's germline CDR1 is SGHRS and CDR2 YFSETQ. CDR3 length equals 14 residues. CDR3 amino acids: CASSLNPRKEKLFF. The CDR3 DNA sequence: TGCGCCAGCAGCTTGAACCCCCGAAAGGAAAAACTGTTTTTT.

This clonotype was seen a few times. The CDR3 region has the DNA TGTGCCAGTCGCCTGTGGGAGGGGGCGGGCACTGAAGCTTTCTTT. Protein product: CASRLWEGAGTEAFF. This sequence joins TRBV6-1 and TRBJ1-1; 7 nucleotides match TRBD1. The CDR3 runs to 15 residues. CDR1 MNHNS and CDR2 SASEGT come from the germline V gene. V was pared by 9 bases and J by 4 bases, with 14 bases of the junction left unmatched.

The V and J genes are TRBV27 and TRBJ1-5; D ambiguous. V lost 3 bases to trimming and J lost 0 bases, with 9 bases between them. Germline lookup yields CDR1 MNHEY and CDR2 SMNVEV (reference sequence). The CDR3 runs 15 residues. The CDR3 bases are TGTGCCAGCAGTTTTAGGTCTTATAGCAATCAGCCCCAGCATTTT. Protein product: CASSFRSYSNQPQHF.